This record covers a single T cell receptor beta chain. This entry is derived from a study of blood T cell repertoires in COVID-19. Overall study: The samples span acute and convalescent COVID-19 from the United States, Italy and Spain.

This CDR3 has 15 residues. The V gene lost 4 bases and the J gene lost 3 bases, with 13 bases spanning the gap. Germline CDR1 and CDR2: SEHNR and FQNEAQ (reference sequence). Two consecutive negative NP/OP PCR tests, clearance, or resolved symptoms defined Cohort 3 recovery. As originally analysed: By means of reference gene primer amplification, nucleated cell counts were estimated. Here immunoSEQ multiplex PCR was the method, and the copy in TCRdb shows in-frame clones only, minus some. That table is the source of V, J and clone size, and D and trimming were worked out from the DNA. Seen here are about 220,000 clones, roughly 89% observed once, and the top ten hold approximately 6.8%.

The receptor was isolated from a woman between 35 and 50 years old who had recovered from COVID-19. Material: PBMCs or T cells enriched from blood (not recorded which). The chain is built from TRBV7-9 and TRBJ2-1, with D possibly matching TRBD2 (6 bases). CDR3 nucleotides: TGTGCCAGCAGCTCGGGACTTCTAATCTACAATGAGCAGTTCTTC. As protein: CASSSGLLIYNEQFF.